The 19 T cell receptor beta chains listed next were all sequenced from one sample in a study of identical twins (dated by TCRdb to the mid-2010s). The receptor library was made with 5' RACE. The data were produced on an Illumina HiSeq 2000. TCRdb's own reprocessing of the public reads used fastp at Q25 and MiXCR and kept productive beta chains. CDR3 protein sequences are deduplicated, and each keeps its most common genes and DNA. The sample table contains under 1 million distinct CDR3 sequences; only one count was recorded for 10% to 15% of them. The top ten hold 1.5% to 2% of the sample. In addition, the sample was reused for a study of yellow fever vaccine responses in identical twins.

The source material was PBMCs. These receptor sequences come from a woman in her late teens or twenties in good health.

Many counts were recorded for this clonotype. This rearrangement joins TRBV10-3 to TRBJ2-7, with TRBD1 identical over 7 bases. The CDR3 loop spans 15 amino acids. Unmatched junction bases numbered 8, after V lost 4 bases and J lost 2 bases. CDR1 is ENHRY and CDR2 is SYGVKD in the germline V gene. The CDR3 DNA sequence: TGTGCCATCAGTGCAAGCAGGGGGTTGACCTACGAGCAGTACTTC. It translates to CAISASRGLTYEQYF.

The chain employs TRBV6-1 and TRBJ2-3; 7 nucleotides match TRBD2. CDR3 length equals 16 residues. Looked up from germline, CDR1 is MNHNS and CDR2 is SASEGT. The trim removed 10 bases at V and 3 bases at J, leaving 16 bases unmatched. As DNA, the CDR3 is TGTGCCACACGTCCGAGGGCGGGAGTAGGGACAGATACGCAGTATTTT. Amino acids: CATRPRAGVGTDTQYF.

The table lists this clonotype with a few counts. CDR3 coding DNA: TGTGCCAGCAGCCCAGGTTCAAACTCCTACAATGAGCAGTTCTTC. Amino acid sequence: CASSPGSNSYNEQFF. The chain employs TRBV11-2 and TRBJ2-1, with unresolved D. V lost 5 bases and J 0 bases, leaving 11 bases between the germline ends. This CDR3 spans 15 amino acids. Germline CDR1 SGHAT, CDR2 FQNNGV.

In this sample, this clonotype turned up a few times. The rearrangement joins TRBV4-1 to TRBJ1-6; perhaps TRBD1 as D (6 bases). Germline loops: CDR1 MGHRA, CDR2 YSYEKL. The CDR3 is 17 residues long. Trimming left V 7 bases short and J 8 bases short, with 24 bases between. The CDR3 loop is CASKLTGQPLKDSPLHF. CDR3 bases: TGCGCCAGCAAACTCACGGGACAACCTCTAAAAGATTCACCCCTCCACTTT.

This clonotype was counted between two and nine times. The J gene is TRBJ1-1, the V gene TRBV3-1; D uncertain. Germline V gene data show CDR1 as LGHDT and CDR2 as YNNKEL (reference sequence). V shed 1 base and J shed 8 bases, with 8 bases lying between them. There are 12 residues in the CDR3. Here the CDR3 reads CASSQATLEAFF. CDR3 sequence (DNA): TGTGCCAGCAGCCAAGCGACATTGGAAGCTTTCTTT.

This chain joins TRBV12-3 or TRBV12-4 and TRBJ2-7; possible D gene TRBD2, 6 bases. The CDR3 is made up of 17 amino acids. V was shortened by 6 bases and J by 6 bases, with 27 bases between the two germline ends. CDR3 in amino acids: CASSLRRALRGFFEQYF. CDR3 nucleotide sequence: TGTGCCAGCAGCCTTCGACGAGCCCTGCGGGGTTTTTTCGAGCAGTACTTC.

The genes are TRBV6-6 and TRBJ2-3, with 9 positions matching TRBD2. The CDR3 spans 16 residues. The J segment lost 4 bases and the V segment lost 5 bases, leaving 10 bases of the junction unmatched. The germline gives CDR1 MNHNY, CDR2 SVGAGI (reference sequence). The DNA for the CDR3 is TGTGCCAGCAGTACCCGTTCGCGGGGGGGCGCAGATACGCAGTATTTT. Residues: CASSTRSRGGADTQYF.

This clonotype was seen more than once but under ten times. This rearrangement joins TRBV9 to TRBJ2-7; 7 bases agree with TRBD2. J was trimmed by 5 bases and V by 4 bases; bases with no gene match: 6. Germline V lookup: CDR1 SGDLS, CDR2 YYNGEE. This CDR3 is built from 13 residues. The CDR3 nucleotides read TGTGCCAGCAGCCTTCGGACTAGTGACGAGCAGTACTTC. It yields the protein CASSLRTSDEQYF.

The V and J genes are TRBV28 and TRBJ2-3; D remains ambiguous. This CDR3 comprises 14 residues. Per the germline V gene, CDR1 is MDHEN and CDR2 is SYDVKM. V dropped 7 bases and J dropped 1 base, with 12 bases sitting between them. CDR3 sequence (DNA): TGTGCCAGCACCCCGCTAGTCGGCACAGATACGCAGTATTTT. Its protein is CASTPLVGTDTQYF.

This clonotype occurred a few times. J is TRBJ1-2 and V is TRBV10-3, with a possible D match to TRBD1 (6 bases). V was clipped by 10 bases and J by 2 bases, with 14 bases between them. Germline V gene data show CDR1 as ENHRY and CDR2 as SYGVKD. This CDR3 has 13 residues. CDR3 sequence reads: CANADSLNYGYTF. CDR3 nucleotides: TGTGCCAACGCGGACAGCCTAAACTATGGCTACACCTTC.

The chain uses TRBV12-3 or TRBV12-4 and TRBJ2-5; TRBD1 aligns across 7 bases. V gave up 6 bases and J gave up 2 bases; unmatched junction bases: 9. The CDR3 is 15 amino acids. CDR3 residues: CASRKRDSMQETQYF. The CDR3 coding sequence is TGTGCCAGCAGGAAAAGGGACAGCATGCAAGAGACCCAGTACTTC.

This clonotype occurred a few times. This CDR3 is CSARYKDEQYF. In nucleotides, the CDR3 is TGCAGTGCTAGGTACAAAGACGAGCAGTACTTC. The V call is TRBV20-1, the J call TRBJ2-7; D is ambiguous. Germline CDR1 and CDR2: DFQATT and SNEGSKA (reference sequence). The CDR3 has 11 residues. Trimming removed 3 bases at V and 5 bases at J, with 8 bases between.

This clonotype was observed a handful of times. V usage is TRBV5-6 and J usage is TRBJ2-5; 8 bases are shared with TRBD2. V lost 0 bases, J lost 5 bases, and 9 bases stayed unmatched. Germline V gives CDR1 SGHDT, CDR2 YYEEEE. This CDR3 has 16 residues. The CDR3 is CASSLAGGEGLETQYF. The CDR3 coding sequence is TGTGCCAGCAGCTTGGCCGGGGGGGAAGGTTTGGAGACCCAGTACTTC.

This clonotype was seen ten or more times. J is TRBJ2-7 and V is TRBV7-9, with 8 bases that match TRBD2. Germline trimming cut 5 bases from V and 4 bases from J; bases unmatched to any gene: 10. Germline V gene sequence: CDR1 SEHNR, CDR2 FQNEAQ (reference sequence). The CDR3 runs to 15 residues. In DNA, the CDR3 is TGTGCCAGCAGCCACACATCGAGCGGGAGTTACGAGCAGTACTTC. It encodes CASSHTSSGSYEQYF. The variable domain in full, completed from reference TRBV7-9 and TRBJ2-7, reads DTGVSQNPRHKITKRGQNVTFRCDPISEHNRLYWYRQTLGQGPEFLTYFQNEAQLEKSRLLSDRFSAERPKGSFSTLEIQRTEQGDSAMYLCASSHTSSGSYEQYFGPGTRLTVT.

This clonotype was observed a few times. The gene calls are TRBV5-5 and TRBJ1-1; D is uncertain. The CDR3 consists of 15 residues. Germline V gene data show CDR1 as SGHKS and CDR2 as YYEKEE (reference sequence). V lost 0 bases to trimming and J lost 0 bases, with 9 bases between them. CDR3 region: CASSLVEGLNTEAFF. CDR3 DNA sequence: TGTGCCAGCAGCTTGGTGGAGGGCTTGAACACTGAAGCTTTCTTT.

There are a few counts of this clonotype. This chain links TRBV5-1 with TRBJ2-3; possibly TRBD1 for D (7 bases). Per germline, CDR1 SGHRS and CDR2 YFSETQ. The CDR3 spans 15 residues. Trimming pared 2 bases from V and 0 bases from J, leaving 10 bases between. CDR3 amino acids: CASSFAGGSTDTQYF. The CDR3 DNA reads as TGCGCCAGCAGCTTTGCAGGGGGGAGCACAGATACGCAGTATTTT.

This clonotype was counted at least ten times. V is TRBV12-3 or TRBV12-4 and J is TRBJ1-2; D unclear. With 6 bases removed from V and 0 bases from J, the gap between germline ends came to 5 bases. The CDR3 contains 12 residues. CDR3: CASRSPNYGYTF. CDR3 bases: TGTGCCAGCAGGTCCCCTAACTATGGCTACACCTTC.

The rearrangement uses TRBV4-2 and TRBJ2-5, with TRBD2 matching over 8 bases. Trimming cost V 6 bases and J 2 bases; bases outside gene matches: 8. The CDR3 runs 15 residues. Germline-derived CDR1 and CDR2 are LGHNA and YNFKEQ. The CDR3 loop reads CASSIPGLEQETQYF. CDR3 bases: TGTGCCAGCAGTATCCCGGGACTAGAGCAAGAGACCCAGTACTTC.

V and J are TRBV4-1 and TRBJ2-4; D possibly corresponds to TRBD2 (6 bases). The CDR3 extends over 16 amino acids. The V end lost 1 base, the J end lost 1 base, and 11 bases lay between the germline ends. The germline V gene has CDR1 MGHRA and CDR2 YSYEKL. The CDR3 reads CASSQVWGDAKNIQYF. The DNA of the CDR3 is TGCGCCAGCAGCCAAGTGTGGGGGGACGCCAAAAACATTCAGTACTTC.